This record looks at one T cell receptor (beta chain) sequence and its context. This record belongs to a study of cytomegalovirus exposure and HLA in healthy donors. The CDR3 extends over 15 amino acids. Germline V CDR1 and CDR2: MDHEN, SYDVKM. With 6 bases removed from V and 1 base from J, the gap between germline ends came to 15 bases. Use of 60 Vbeta and 13 Jbeta primers characterized the PCR. Measured with immunoSEQ multiplex PCR; TCRdb has only the in-frame clones, and not every one. The repertoire holds over 150,000 clones, 75% to 85% seen once, with approximately 8% in the top ten. Sequenced: PBMCs. The sequence derives from a man in his thirties or forties in good health and CMV-seropositive. The V and J genes are TRBV28 and TRBJ1-1; D unclear. The CDR3 coding sequence is TGTGCCAGCAGCGCCGCGGGGTCAGGGAACACTGAAGCTTTCTTT. Protein sequence: CASSAAGSGNTEAFF.